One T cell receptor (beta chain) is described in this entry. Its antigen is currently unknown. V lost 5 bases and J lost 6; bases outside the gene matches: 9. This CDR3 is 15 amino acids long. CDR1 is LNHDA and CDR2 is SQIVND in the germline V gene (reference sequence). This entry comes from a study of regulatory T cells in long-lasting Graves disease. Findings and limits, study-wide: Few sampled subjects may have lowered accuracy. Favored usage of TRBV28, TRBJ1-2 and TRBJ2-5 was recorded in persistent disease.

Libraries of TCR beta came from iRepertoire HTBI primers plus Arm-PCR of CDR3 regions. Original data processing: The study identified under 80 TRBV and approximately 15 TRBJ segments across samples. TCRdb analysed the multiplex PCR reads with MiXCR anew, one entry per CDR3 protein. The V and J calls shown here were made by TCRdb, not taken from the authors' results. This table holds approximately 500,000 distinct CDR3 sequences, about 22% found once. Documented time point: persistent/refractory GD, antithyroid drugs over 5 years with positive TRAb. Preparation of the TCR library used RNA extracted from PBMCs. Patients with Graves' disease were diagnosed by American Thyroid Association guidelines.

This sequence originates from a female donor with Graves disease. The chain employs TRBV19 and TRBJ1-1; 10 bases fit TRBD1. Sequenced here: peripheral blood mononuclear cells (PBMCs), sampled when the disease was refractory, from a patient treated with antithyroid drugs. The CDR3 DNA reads TGTGCCAGTAGTGCAGGACAGGGGGGGACGGCTGAAGCTTTCTTT. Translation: CASSAGQGGTAEAFF.